These 27 T cell receptor beta chains were all obtained from the same sample, sequenced in a study of Ad26.COV2.S vaccination and SARS-CoV-2 variants. Here immunoSEQ multiplex PCR was the method, and the copy in TCRdb shows in-frame clones only, minus some. The profile covers 400,000 to 500,000 clones, with roughly 90% appearing a single time and 3.6% taken by the ten largest. As for treatment: 15 to 20 received Ad26.COV2.S at low or high dose, single or two shots; about 5 received placebo; per-sample allocation not given. The samples date from day 63 after the first vaccine or placebo injection. The starting material was peripheral blood, obtained in a trial of Ad26.COV2.S vaccine versus placebo. The receptors were gathered from a person aged 18-65 years who received the Ad26.COV2.S COVID-19 vaccine or a placebo.

This chain links TRBV7-2 with TRBJ1-4; 7 nucleotides align to TRBD1. V gave up 3 bases and J gave up 5 bases; unmatched junction bases: 6. CDR1 is SGHTA, CDR2 FQGNSA, per germline. The CDR3 runs 15 residues. CDR3 in DNA: TGTGCCAGCAGCTTCACCGGGACAGTCAATGAAAAACTGTTTTTT. It is translated as CASSFTGTVNEKLFF.

The rearrangement links TRBV3-1 (or the pseudogene TRBV3-2) to TRBJ1-2, with TRBD1 matching over 7 bases. The V gene end was trimmed by 2 bases and the J gene end by 0 bases; junction bases not matched to a gene: 21. This CDR3 contains 21 residues. Germline-derived CDR1 and CDR2 are LGHDT and YNNKEL (reference sequence). For the CDR3, the DNA is TGTGCCAGCAGCCAATCCCCAAGTGAAAAGAGTCAACAGGGGACTAACTATGGCTACACCTTC. As protein: CASSQSPSEKSQQGTNYGYTF.

The chain employs TRBV4-3 and TRBJ2-7; D ambiguous. The ends were cut back, 1 base at V and 2 bases at J, with 15 bases in the middle. This CDR3 has 16 residues. CDR1 and CDR2 (germline): LGHNA, YSLEER. The CDR3 reads CASSQAFVGPTYEQYF. Written as DNA, the CDR3 is TGCGCCAGCAGCCAAGCATTCGTCGGGCCTACCTACGAGCAGTACTTC.

The chain links TRBV5-8 to TRBJ2-7; 11 bases are a match to TRBD1. Germline CDR1 reads SGHTS; CDR2 reads YDEGEE. V lost 0 bases to trimming and J lost 1 base; unmatched junction nucleotides: 9. This CDR3 comprises 18 residues. The CDR3 sequence is CASSLARTGGGGSYEQYF. The CDR3, as DNA: TGTGCCAGCAGCTTGGCCAGGACAGGGGGCGGTGGATCCTACGAGCAGTACTTC.

The chain has TRBV9 and TRBJ1-1, with 7 bases matching TRBD1. CDR3 size: 12 residues. Germline assignment: CDR1 SGDLS and CDR2 YYNGEE. J was trimmed by 11 bases and V by 3 bases; bases with no gene match: 7. The CDR3 reads CASSALTGVAFF. CDR3 DNA sequence: TGTGCCAGCAGCGCCCTCACAGGGGTTGCTTTCTTT. The whole variable domain, filled in from reference TRBV9 and TRBJ1-1, reads DSGVTQTPKHLITATGQRVTLRCSPRSGDLSVYWYQQSLDQGLQFLIQYYNGEERAKGNILERFSAQQFPDLHSELNLSSLELGDSALYFCASSALTGVAFFGQGTRLTVV.

The chain couples TRBV6-5 to TRBJ1-6, with a weak D call TRBD1 (5 bases). The germline gives CDR1 MNHEY, CDR2 SVGAGI. Trimming cost V 11 bases and J 13 bases, with 12 bases left between them. The CDR3 extends over 10 amino acids. The CDR3 DNA follows: TGTGCCGGCGGAGGGACCCCCCTCCACTTT. It is translated as CAGGGTPLHF.

This chain connects TRBV7-9 to TRBJ1-1, with a possible D match to TRBD1 (5 bases). Germline lookup yields CDR1 SEHNR and CDR2 FQNEAQ (reference sequence). There are 13 residues in the CDR3. V was clipped by 4 bases and J by 6 bases, with 12 bases between them. CDR3 sequence: CASSSQGNAEAFF. The CDR3 DNA reads TGTGCCAGCAGCTCGCAGGGTAACGCTGAAGCTTTCTTT.

The chain recombines TRBV10-3 with TRBJ1-1, with D perhaps matching TRBD1 (6 bases). This CDR3 has 14 amino acids. V lost 5 bases and J lost 1, with 11 bases in between. From germline, CDR1 is ENHRY and CDR2 SYGVKD. CDR3 DNA: TGTGCCATCAGTCAACGGACAGAGAACACTGAAGCTTTCTTT. Protein product: CAISQRTENTEAFF.

The genes are TRBV28 and TRBJ1-2; TRBD1 matches at 8 bases. J lost 7 bases, V lost 7 bases, and 5 bases had no gene match. CDR3 size: 12 residues. Per the germline V gene, CDR1 is MDHEN and CDR2 is SYDVKM. CDR3 residues: CASNLQGGGYTF. DNA for the CDR3: TGTGCCAGCAACCTACAGGGGGGTGGCTACACCTTC.

This clone occurred a few times. The chain uses TRBV7-9 and TRBJ2-2; weak D call: TRBD1 (6 bases). V was shortened by 6 bases and J by 7 bases, with 15 bases between the two germline ends. Germline V gene data show CDR1 as SEHNR and CDR2 as FQNEAQ (reference sequence). The CDR3 loop spans 14 amino acids. CDR3 region: CASSFNRAGGELFF. Here the CDR3 DNA reads TGTGCCAGCAGTTTTAACAGGGCAGGCGGGGAGCTGTTTTTT.

The V call is TRBV7-2, the J call TRBJ2-3; D may be TRBD1 (5 bases). There are 15 residues in the CDR3. In germline, CDR1 is SGHTA, CDR2 FQGNSA. V gave up 1 base and J gave up 6 bases, with 14 bases separating them. CDR3 sequence: CASSLDGQGHDTQYF. Here the CDR3 DNA reads TGTGCCAGCAGCTTAGACGGTCAGGGTCACGATACGCAGTATTTT.

This sequence joins TRBV10-3 and TRBJ2-7; D ambiguous. The germline CDR1 and CDR2 sequences are ENHRY and SYGVKD. The CDR3 is 12 residues long. V was pared by 6 bases and J by 7 bases, with 13 bases between. CDR3: CAIRGQVREQYF. CDR3 in DNA: TGTGCCATCAGGGGCCAAGTACGAGAGCAGTACTTC.

The chain employs TRBV3-1 (or the pseudogene TRBV3-2) and TRBJ2-1, with TRBD1 identical over 8 bases. V trimming: 0 bases; J trimming: 2 bases; junction bases outside the gene matches: 0. The CDR3 covers 15 residues. Germline V gives CDR1 LGHDT, CDR2 YNNKEL (reference sequence). The CDR3 is CASSQETGAYNEQFF. The CDR3 DNA sequence: TGTGCCAGCAGCCAAGAGACAGGGGCCTACAATGAGCAGTTCTTC.

The V call is TRBV12-3 or TRBV12-4, the J call TRBJ2-7, with D possibly matching TRBD2 (5 bases). The V end was cut by 4 bases, the J end by 5 bases, with 12 bases between. This CDR3 region has 13 residues. CDR3 loop: CASSSMPGNEQYF. Written as DNA, the CDR3 is TGTGCCAGCAGTTCCATGCCCGGGAACGAGCAGTACTTC.

A word on this clone: This sample includes further DNA sequences coding for the same CDR3. The chain couples TRBV2 to TRBJ1-6; 9 bases match TRBD1. Germline values: CDR1 SNHLY, CDR2 FYNNEI. Unmatched junction bases numbered 5, after V lost 5 bases and J lost 9 bases. The CDR3 loop spans 14 amino acids. CDR3 protein: CASSPTGGGSPLHF. The DNA for the CDR3 is TGTGCCAGCAGTCCGACAGGGGGGGGTTCACCCCTCCACTTT.

This clone appeared once. The rearrangement joins TRBV4-1 to TRBJ1-3; 8 bases agree with TRBD1. CDR3 size: 19 residues. Trimming took 0 bases from V and 0 from J; bases not matched to a gene: 10. Germline V gives CDR1 MGHRA, CDR2 YSYEKL. The CDR3, as DNA: TGCGCCAGCAGCCAAGACTACCTCGGGACAGGATCCTCTGGAAACACCATATATTTT. As protein: CASSQDYLGTGSSGNTIYF.

The chain has TRBV4-2 and TRBJ2-5; D might be TRBD1 or TRBD2, each matching 6 bases. The ends were cut back, 4 bases at V and 5 bases at J, with 23 bases in the middle. The CDR3 consists of 17 residues. Per germline, CDR1 LGHNA and CDR2 YNFKEQ. CDR3 coding DNA: TGTGCCAGCAGCCCTCGGTCTCTTGGGGGGCGGTGGGAGACCCAGTACTTC. It specifies CASSPRSLGGRWETQYF.

The genes are TRBV28 and TRBJ1-2, with 10 bases fitting TRBD1. Germline trimming cut 5 bases from V and 8 bases from J; bases unmatched to any gene: 11. The CDR3 length is 15 residues. CDR1 MDHEN and CDR2 SYDVKM come from the germline V gene. The CDR3 loop is CASSPAGQGREGYTF. CDR3 DNA sequence: TGTGCCAGCAGTCCCGCGGGACAGGGGCGGGAGGGCTACACCTTC.

The J gene is TRBJ1-2, the V gene TRBV2, with a weak D call TRBD1 (6 bases). The CDR3 length is 15 residues. The germline V and J ends were trimmed by 6 bases and 3 bases, with 17 bases remaining between them. CDR1 and CDR2 from the germline V gene are SNHLY and FYNNEI. The CDR3 protein is CASSDSGTNYYGYTF. The DNA of the CDR3 is TGTGCCAGCAGCGACTCCGGGACAAACTACTATGGCTACACCTTC.

This clone was seen only once. This rearrangement joins TRBV5-6 to TRBJ1-5; D is ambiguous. The CDR3 runs to 16 residues. V lost 3 bases to trimming and J lost 0 bases, with 13 bases between them. Germline CDR1 and CDR2: SGHDT and YYEEEE. The DNA of the CDR3 is TGTGCCAGCAGCTCTGGACCCGACTATAGCAATCAGCCCCAGCATTTT. Its translation: CASSSGPDYSNQPQHF.

V usage is TRBV6-5 and J usage is TRBJ1-1; the D is unclear. Trimming removed 6 bases from V and 0 bases from J, with 8 bases in between. The CDR3 is made up of 13 amino acids. The germline V gene encodes CDR1 MNHEY and CDR2 SVGAGI. The CDR3 nucleotides read TGTGCCAGCAGCGTCGATTTGAACACTGAAGCTTTCTTT. Translated, it gives CASSVDLNTEAFF.

This clone was counted a few times. This sequence joins TRBV4-3 and TRBJ1-1, with D maybe TRBD1 (5 bases). The germline gives CDR1 LGHNA, CDR2 YSLEER. V was pared by 1 base and J by 5 bases, with 14 bases between. CDR3 length: 15 amino acids. CDR3 DNA sequence: TGCGCCAGCAGCCAAGGACGGGGGGTGAGGACTGAAGCTTTCTTT. This translates into CASSQGRGVRTEAFF.

The chain carries TRBV6-5 and TRBJ1-5; no definite D call. The CDR3 has 13 amino acids. The ends were cut back, 6 bases at V and 4 bases at J, with 10 bases in the middle. Germline-derived CDR1 and CDR2 are MNHEY and SVGAGI. CDR3: CASRLGPNQPQHF. The CDR3 DNA follows: TGTGCCAGCAGATTGGGCCCAAATCAGCCCCAGCATTTT.

This clone occurred once. This chain uses TRBV12-2 with TRBJ1-1. TRBV12-2 is given as a pseudogene. The CDR3 is 15 amino acids. The CDR3 is CASRLRYKGGTEAFF. The CDR3 DNA follows: TGTGCAAGTCGCTTACGTTATAAGGGTGGCACTGAAGCTTTCTTT.

The DNA for the CDR3 is TGTGCCAGCAGCATAGAGGGACAGGAGGACTACAATGAGCAGTTCTTC. This sequence encodes CASSIEGQEDYNEQFF. This rearrangement joins TRBV21-1 to TRBJ2-1; the table's D call, TRBD1, has no DNA check behind it. TRBV21-1 corresponds to a pseudogene. The CDR3 extends over 16 amino acids.

The chain combines TRBV2 with TRBJ1-1; D gene ambiguous. The CDR3 runs 14 residues. Per germline, CDR1 SNHLY and CDR2 FYNNEI. With 0 bases removed from V and 0 bases from J, the gap between germline ends came to 5 bases. CDR3 DNA: TGTGCCAGCAGTGAAGCTTCGGTGAACACTGAAGCTTTCTTT. Translation: CASSEASVNTEAFF.

V is TRBV7-2 and J is TRBJ1-6; TRBD1 matches at 8 bases. The CDR3 spans 15 residues. V lost 0 bases to trimming and J lost 9 bases; unmatched junction nucleotides: 4. Looked up from germline, CDR1 is SGHTA and CDR2 is FQGNSA. Written as DNA, the CDR3 is TGTGCCAGCAGCTTAGCCGGACAGGGTCCTTCACCCCTCCACTTT. Translation: CASSLAGQGPSPLHF.